Shown below are 20 T cell receptor beta chains from a single sample sequenced in a study of CD8 T cells in Susac syndrome. cDNA came from approximately 0.5 to 1 ug RNA primed by random hexamers. TCRdb recomputed calls from the immunoSEQ multiplex PCR reads with MiXCR, one row per CDR3 protein. This table holds around 170,000 distinct CDR3 sequences, roughly 94% found once. Material for sequencing was CD8+ T cells from PBMCs. These receptors were obtained from a human donor with Susac syndrome.

The rearrangement links TRBV5-4 to TRBJ2-1, with TRBD2 as a possible D gene (6 bases). This CDR3 has 17 residues. Germline V CDR1 and CDR2: SGHNT, YYREEE (reference sequence). Trimming left V 0 bases short and J 0 bases short, with 13 bases between. CDR3 nucleotide sequence: TGTGCCAGCAGCTTGGGGGGAGCGGGTAGCTCCTACAATGAGCAGTTCTTC. Amino acids: CASSLGGAGSSYNEQFF.

The V gene is TRBV30, the J gene TRBJ1-2; the match to TRBD1 covers 8 bases. The V gene end was trimmed by 3 bases and the J gene end by 5 bases; junction bases not matched to a gene: 8. The germline gives CDR1 GTSNPN, CDR2 SVGIG (reference sequence). The length of the CDR3 is 14 residues. CDR3 in DNA: TGTGCCTGGAGCGGGAGACAGGGGAAATATGGCTACACCTTC. As protein: CAWSGRQGKYGYTF.

J is TRBJ1-1 and V is TRBV30, with a possible D match to TRBD1 (6 bases). CDR1 GTSNPN and CDR2 SVGIG come from the germline V gene (reference sequence). V was cut by 3 bases and J by 0 bases, with 14 bases left in between. There are 15 residues in the CDR3. The CDR3 nucleotides read TGTGCCTGGAGGGAAATCACAGGGCTGAACACTGAAGCTTTCTTT. Amino acids: CAWREITGLNTEAFF.

A few counts support this clonotype. J is TRBJ1-5 and V is TRBV9; the match to TRBD1 covers 8 bases. The CDR3 contains 14 residues. Germline V gene data show CDR1 as SGDLS and CDR2 as YYNGEE. The V segment lost 2 bases and the J segment 4 bases; nucleotides outside the gene matches: 2. The CDR3 bases are TGTGCCAGCAGCGTCGGGACAGGAAATCAGCCCCAGCATTTT. It codes for CASSVGTGNQPQHF.

This clonotype was observed once. The chain joins TRBV11-2 to TRBJ1-1; tentative D call: TRBD1 (6 bases). CDR3 size: 15 residues. CDR1 and CDR2 from the germline V gene are SGHAT and FQNNGV. The V and J ends lost 2 bases and 2 bases respectively, with 12 bases between them. The CDR3 spells CASSLRGTSNTEAFF. The CDR3 nucleotides read TGTGCCAGCAGCTTACGCGGGACATCAAACACTGAAGCTTTCTTT.

The V call is TRBV2, the J call TRBJ2-7; no clear D gene. This CDR3 has 11 amino acids. Trimming stripped 4 bases from V and 5 bases from J, with 6 bases between. From germline, CDR1 is SNHLY and CDR2 FYNNEI. The CDR3 sequence is CASSVRDEQYF. In DNA, the CDR3 is TGTGCCAGCAGTGTCCGGGACGAGCAGTACTTC.

The chain joins TRBV5-4 to TRBJ1-2; a possible D gene is TRBD1 (6 bases). V lost 2 bases to trimming and J lost 4 bases, with 12 bases between them. Germline CDR1 and CDR2: SGHNT and YYREEE (reference sequence). CDR3 length equals 14 residues. CDR3 loop: CASSFSDSFYGYTF. DNA for the CDR3: TGTGCCAGCAGCTTTTCGGACAGTTTCTATGGCTACACCTTC.

The chain links TRBV6-5 to TRBJ2-1; 7 nucleotides agree with TRBD2. Germline CDR1 and CDR2: MNHEY and SVGAGI. Unmatched junction bases numbered 4, after V lost 5 bases and J lost 0 bases. CDR3 length: 15 residues. CDR3 bases: TGTGCCAGCAGTCGCAGCGGGGACTCCTACAATGAGCAGTTCTTC. It yields the protein CASSRSGDSYNEQFF.

A word on this clonotype: At one end, the junction sequence differs from germline, possibly due to a read error. V usage is TRBV7-7 and J usage is TRBJ2-1; TRBD1 might be the D (6 bases). This CDR3 is built from 14 residues. CDR1 SSHAT and CDR2 FNYEAQ come from the germline V gene (reference sequence). This CDR3 is CASSPGTISGEQFF. The CDR3 DNA sequence: TGTGCTAGCAGCCCCGGGACAATTAGTGGTGAGCAGTTCTTC.

The sample holds a few counts of this clonotype. V is TRBV28 and J is TRBJ1-1; no clear D. Germline V CDR1 and CDR2: MDHEN, SYDVKM. Trimming took off 3 bases at V and 2 bases at J, with 1 base between the two ends. CDR3 length: 11 residues. CDR3 sequence (DNA): TGTGCCAGCAGTTTTAACACTGAAGCTTTCTTT. Translating it yields CASSFNTEAFF.

The chain couples TRBV9 to TRBJ1-2; TRBD1 matches 7 bases. The V segment lost 2 bases and the J segment 0 bases; nucleotides outside the gene matches: 4. This CDR3 comprises 15 residues. The germline gives CDR1 SGDLS, CDR2 YYNGEE. The CDR3 DNA follows: TGTGCCAGCAGCGTCGACAGGGCATCTAACTATGGCTACACCTTC. Protein: CASSVDRASNYGYTF.

The chain combines TRBV20-1 with TRBJ2-5; TRBD2 agrees at 14 bases. Germline values: CDR1 DFQATT, CDR2 SNEGSKA (reference sequence). The CDR3 sequence is 15 residues long. The ends lost 5 bases at V and 4 bases at J; junction bases unmatched: 6. CDR3 sequence: CSAPTSGRARETQYF. In nucleotides, the CDR3 is TGCAGTGCTCCGACTAGCGGGAGGGCGCGAGAGACCCAGTACTTC.

The J gene is TRBJ1-1, the V gene TRBV5-1; D gene ambiguous. V was trimmed by 0 bases and J by 3 bases, leaving 12 bases between them. The CDR3 contains 15 residues. Germline CDR1 and CDR2: SGHRS and YFSETQ. As DNA, the CDR3 is TGCGCCAGCAGCTTGGGTTTTGGCGGGGACACTGAAGCTTTCTTT. Residues: CASSLGFGGDTEAFF.

The chain has TRBV2 and TRBJ2-7, with 10 bases matching TRBD2. The CDR3 length is 14 residues. The V gene's germline CDR1 is SNHLY and CDR2 FYNNEI. After removal of 8 bases from V and 3 bases from J, the junction contained 7 bases not matched to a gene. This CDR3 is CASVEASGSYEQYF. CDR3 nucleotides: TGTGCCAGCGTGGAGGCTAGCGGGAGCTACGAGCAGTACTTC.

The V and J genes are TRBV7-3 and TRBJ1-1, with D perhaps TRBD1 (5 bases). CDR1 and CDR2 from the germline V gene are SGHTA and FQGTGA. Deletions cut 4 bases from V and 7 bases from J, with 13 bases between. The CDR3 has 13 amino acids. The CDR3 DNA follows: TGTGCCAGCAGCTCTGGGACCCCTCGTGAAGCTTTCTTT. Its protein is CASSSGTPREAFF.

V and J are TRBV4-1 and TRBJ2-6, with 7 bases identical to TRBD1. The length of the CDR3 is 15 residues. The germline CDR1 and CDR2 sequences are MGHRA and YSYEKL. The junction had 6 bases not matched to a gene; V was cut back by 8 bases and J by 2 bases. This CDR3 reads CASGLTGTGANVLTF. DNA of the CDR3: TGCGCCAGCGGATTGACAGGGACTGGGGCCAACGTCCTGACTTTC.

This CDR3 is CASSFAGLYEQYF. CDR3 DNA: TGTGCCAGCAGCTTTGCAGGACTCTACGAGCAGTACTTC. The rearrangement uses TRBV5-4 and TRBJ2-7, with D maybe TRBD2 (5 bases). Between the trimmed V and J ends, which lost 2 bases and 3 bases, there was a span of 9 bases. The CDR3 is 13 amino acids. The germline gives CDR1 SGHNT, CDR2 YYREEE (reference sequence).

The J gene is TRBJ2-5, the V gene TRBV15; D might be TRBD2 (5 bases). From germline, CDR1 is LNHNV and CDR2 YYDKDF (reference sequence). The CDR3 sequence is 14 residues long. V was cut by 0 bases and J by 9 bases, with 14 bases left in between. The CDR3 sequence: CATSRDLGVKAQYF. The CDR3 DNA reads as TGTGCCACCAGCAGAGATCTCGGGGTCAAAGCCCAGTACTTC.

V usage is TRBV10-3 and J usage is TRBJ2-7, with 11 bases that match TRBD1. The CDR3 runs to 15 residues. Germline V CDR1 and CDR2: ENHRY, SYGVKD. V lost 4 bases to trimming and J lost 7 bases; unmatched junction nucleotides: 9. The DNA for the CDR3 is TGTGCCATCAGTGCAGTGGACAGGGGGCCGGGGGAGCAGTACTTC. Translating gives CAISAVDRGPGEQYF.

This chain links TRBV18 with TRBJ2-7, with a tentative D call TRBD1 (6 bases). The germline V gene encodes CDR1 KGHSH and CDR2 LQKENI. Trimming stripped 3 bases from V and 6 bases from J, with 21 bases between. The CDR3 is 16 residues long. The CDR3 DNA reads as TGTGCCAGCTCACCCCCCGCGGCAGGGACAAACAGCGAGCAGTACTTC. Protein sequence: CASSPPAAGTNSEQYF. The full variable domain, in which reference TRBV18 and TRBJ2-7 provide the parts outside the CDR3, is NAGVMQNPRHLVRRRGQEARLRCSPMKGHSHVYWYRQLPEEGLKFMVYLQKENIIDESGMPKERFSAEFPKEGPSILRIQQVVRGDSAAYFCASSPPAAGTNSEQYFGPGTRLTVT.